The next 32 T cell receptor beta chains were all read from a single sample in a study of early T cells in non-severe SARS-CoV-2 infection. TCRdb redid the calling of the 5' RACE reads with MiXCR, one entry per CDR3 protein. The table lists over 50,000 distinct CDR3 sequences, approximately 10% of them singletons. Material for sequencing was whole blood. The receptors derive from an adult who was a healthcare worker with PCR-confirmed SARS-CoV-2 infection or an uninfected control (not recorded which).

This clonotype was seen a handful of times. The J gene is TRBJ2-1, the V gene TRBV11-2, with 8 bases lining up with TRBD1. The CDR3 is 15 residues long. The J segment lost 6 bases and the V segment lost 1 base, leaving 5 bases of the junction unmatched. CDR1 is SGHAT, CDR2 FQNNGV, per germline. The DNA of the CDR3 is TGTGCCAGCAGCTTAGGCAGGGGGCTATTCAATGAGCAGTTCTTC. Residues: CASSLGRGLFNEQFF. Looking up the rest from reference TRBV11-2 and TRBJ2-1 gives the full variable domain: EAGVAQSPRYKIIEKRQSVAFWCNPISGHATLYWYQQILGQGPKLLIQFQNNGVVDDSQLPKDRFSAERLKGVDSTLKIQPAKLEDSAVYLCASSLGRGLFNEQFFGPGTRLTVL.

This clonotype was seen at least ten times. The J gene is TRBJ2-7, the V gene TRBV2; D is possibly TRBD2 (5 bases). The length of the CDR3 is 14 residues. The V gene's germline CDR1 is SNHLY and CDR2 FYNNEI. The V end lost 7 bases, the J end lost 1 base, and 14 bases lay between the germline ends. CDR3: CASTHGRTSYEQYF. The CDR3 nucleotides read TGTGCCAGCACCCACGGACGGACTTCCTACGAGCAGTACTTC.

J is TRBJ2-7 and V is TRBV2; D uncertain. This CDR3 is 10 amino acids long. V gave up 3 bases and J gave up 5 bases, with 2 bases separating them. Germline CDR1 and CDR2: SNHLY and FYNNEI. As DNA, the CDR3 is TGTGCCAGCAGTGAGGACGAGCAGTACTTC. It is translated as CASSEDEQYF.

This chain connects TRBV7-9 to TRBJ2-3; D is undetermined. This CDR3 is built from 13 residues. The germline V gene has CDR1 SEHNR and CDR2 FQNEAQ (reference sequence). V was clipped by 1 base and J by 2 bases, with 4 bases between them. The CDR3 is CASSLVVTDTQYF. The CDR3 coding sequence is TGTGCCAGCAGCTTAGTGGTCACAGATACGCAGTATTTT.

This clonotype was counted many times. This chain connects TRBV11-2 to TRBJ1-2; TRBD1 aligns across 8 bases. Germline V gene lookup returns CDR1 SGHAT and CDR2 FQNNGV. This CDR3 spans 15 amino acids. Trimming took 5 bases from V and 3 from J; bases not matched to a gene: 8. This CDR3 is CASSPRTGTDYGYTF. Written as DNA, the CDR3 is TGTGCCAGCAGCCCCCGGACAGGGACGGACTATGGCTACACCTTC.

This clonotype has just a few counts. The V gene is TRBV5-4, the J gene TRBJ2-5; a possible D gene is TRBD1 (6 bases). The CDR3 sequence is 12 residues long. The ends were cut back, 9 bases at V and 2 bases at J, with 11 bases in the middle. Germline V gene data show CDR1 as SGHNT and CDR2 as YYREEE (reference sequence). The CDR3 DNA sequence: TGTGCCATCTCGACAGGACAAGAGACCCAGTACTTC. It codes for CAISTGQETQYF.

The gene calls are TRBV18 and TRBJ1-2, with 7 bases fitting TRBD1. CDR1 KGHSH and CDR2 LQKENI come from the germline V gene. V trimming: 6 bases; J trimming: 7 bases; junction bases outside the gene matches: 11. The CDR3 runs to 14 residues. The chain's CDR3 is CASSDQGGWRGYTF. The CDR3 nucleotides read TGTGCCAGCTCCGACCAGGGGGGATGGCGTGGCTACACCTTC.

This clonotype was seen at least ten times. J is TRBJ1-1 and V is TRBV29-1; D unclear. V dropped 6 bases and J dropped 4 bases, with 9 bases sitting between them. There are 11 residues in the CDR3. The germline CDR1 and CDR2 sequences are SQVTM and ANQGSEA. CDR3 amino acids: CSVPGSTEAFF. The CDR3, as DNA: TGCAGCGTCCCCGGAAGCACTGAAGCTTTCTTT. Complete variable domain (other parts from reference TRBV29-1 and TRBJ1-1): SAVISQKPSRDICQRGTSLTIQCQVDSQVTMMFWYRQQPGQSLTLIATANQGSEATYESGFVIDKFPISRPNLTFSTLTVSNMSPEDSSIYLCSVPGSTEAFFGQGTRLTVV.

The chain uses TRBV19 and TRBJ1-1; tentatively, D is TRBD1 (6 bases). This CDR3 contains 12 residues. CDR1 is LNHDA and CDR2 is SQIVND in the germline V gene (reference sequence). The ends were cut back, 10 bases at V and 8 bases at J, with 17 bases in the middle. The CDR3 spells CANRDKASEAFF. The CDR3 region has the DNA TGTGCCAACCGGGACAAGGCATCGGAAGCTTTCTTT.

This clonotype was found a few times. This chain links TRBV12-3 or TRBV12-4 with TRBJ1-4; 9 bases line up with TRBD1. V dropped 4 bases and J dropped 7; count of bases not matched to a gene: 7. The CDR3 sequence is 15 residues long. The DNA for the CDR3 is TGTGCCAGCAGTTCCCCGGGACAGGGAGGTGAAAAACTGTTTTTT. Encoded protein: CASSSPGQGGEKLFF.

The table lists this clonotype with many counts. The CDR3 is CASSQDRLASDTQYF. As DNA, the CDR3 is TGCGCCAGCAGCCAAGACAGGCTAGCGTCAGATACGCAGTATTTT. The chain is built from TRBV4-3 and TRBJ2-3, with a weak D call TRBD2 (6 bases). V was cut by 0 bases and J by 4 bases, with 11 bases left in between. In germline, CDR1 is LGHNA, CDR2 YSLEER. This CDR3 has 15 amino acids.

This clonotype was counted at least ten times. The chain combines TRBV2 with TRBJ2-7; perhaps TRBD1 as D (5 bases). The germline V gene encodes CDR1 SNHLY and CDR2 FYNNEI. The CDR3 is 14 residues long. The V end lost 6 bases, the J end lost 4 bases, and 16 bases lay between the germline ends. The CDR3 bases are TGTGCCAGCAGCGACTCGCAGGGTGGGTACGAGCAGTACTTC. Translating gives CASSDSQGGYEQYF.

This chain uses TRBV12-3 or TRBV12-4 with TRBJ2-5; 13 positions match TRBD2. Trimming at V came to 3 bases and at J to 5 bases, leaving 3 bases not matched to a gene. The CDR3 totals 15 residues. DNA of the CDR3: TGTGCCAGCAGTTTCGGACTAGCGGGGGCGGAGACCCAGTACTTC. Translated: CASSFGLAGAETQYF.

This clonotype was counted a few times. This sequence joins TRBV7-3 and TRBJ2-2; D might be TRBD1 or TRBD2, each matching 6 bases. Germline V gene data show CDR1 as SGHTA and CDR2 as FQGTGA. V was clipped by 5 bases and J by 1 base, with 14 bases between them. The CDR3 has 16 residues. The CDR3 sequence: CASSRGQLGNTGELFF. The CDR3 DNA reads TGTGCCAGCAGCCGGGGGCAGTTGGGGAACACCGGGGAGCTGTTTTTT.

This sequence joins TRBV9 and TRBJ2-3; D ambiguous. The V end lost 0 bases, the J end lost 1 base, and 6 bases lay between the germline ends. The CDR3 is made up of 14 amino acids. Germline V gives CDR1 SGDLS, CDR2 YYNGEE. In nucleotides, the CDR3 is TGTGCCAGCAGCGTAGACCACGGCACAGATACGCAGTATTTT. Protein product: CASSVDHGTDTQYF.

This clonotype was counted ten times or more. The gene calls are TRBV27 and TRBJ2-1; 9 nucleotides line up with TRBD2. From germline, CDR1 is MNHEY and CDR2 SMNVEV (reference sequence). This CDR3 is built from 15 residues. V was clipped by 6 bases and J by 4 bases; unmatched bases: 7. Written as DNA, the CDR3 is TGTGCCAGCAGGTACAGCGGGGGGAAATACAATGAGCAGTTCTTC. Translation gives CASRYSGGKYNEQFF.

CDR3 sequence: CAILKGAPLYYEQYF. The CDR3 DNA reads as TGTGCCATCCTGAAAGGGGCCCCTCTCTACTACGAGCAGTACTTC. The rearrangement links TRBV21-1 to TRBJ2-7; the table's D call, TRBD2, has no DNA check behind it. TRBV21-1 is a pseudogene. The CDR3 covers 15 residues.

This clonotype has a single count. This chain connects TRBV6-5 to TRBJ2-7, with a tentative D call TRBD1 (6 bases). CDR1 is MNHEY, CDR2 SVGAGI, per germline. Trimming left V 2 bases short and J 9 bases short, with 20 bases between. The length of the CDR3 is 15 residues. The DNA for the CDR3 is TGTGCCAGCAGTTACGATGGGACATATGCAGGAGGGCAGTACTTC. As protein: CASSYDGTYAGGQYF.

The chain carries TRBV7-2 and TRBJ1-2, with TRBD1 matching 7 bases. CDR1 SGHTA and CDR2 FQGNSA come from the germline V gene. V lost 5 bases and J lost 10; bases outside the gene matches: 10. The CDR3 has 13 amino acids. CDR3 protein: CASSPQGTVLYTF. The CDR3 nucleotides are TGTGCCAGCAGCCCACAGGGGACGGTGCTCTACACCTTC.

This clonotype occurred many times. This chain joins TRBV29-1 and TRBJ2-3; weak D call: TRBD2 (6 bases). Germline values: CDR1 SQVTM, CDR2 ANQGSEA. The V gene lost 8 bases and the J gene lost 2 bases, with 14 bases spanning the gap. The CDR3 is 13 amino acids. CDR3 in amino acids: CSSAEGPTDTQYF. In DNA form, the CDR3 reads TGCAGCTCTGCGGAGGGCCCCACAGATACGCAGTATTTT.

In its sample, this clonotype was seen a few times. The CDR3 protein is CSAKEPPAAEAFF. The CDR3 bases are TGCAGTGCTAAGGAGCCCCCAGCCGCTGAAGCTTTCTTT. The V gene is TRBV20-1, the J gene TRBJ1-1; D not certain. Germline V gives CDR1 DFQATT, CDR2 SNEGSKA (reference sequence). This CDR3 is built from 13 residues. V dropped 4 bases and J dropped 6 bases, with 15 bases sitting between them.

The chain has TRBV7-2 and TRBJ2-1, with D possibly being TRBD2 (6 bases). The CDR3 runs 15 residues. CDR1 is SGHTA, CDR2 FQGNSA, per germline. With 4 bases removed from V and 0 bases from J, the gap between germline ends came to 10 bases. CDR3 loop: CASSSRLGSYNEQFF. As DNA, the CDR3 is TGTGCCAGCAGCTCTCGACTAGGCTCCTACAATGAGCAGTTCTTC.

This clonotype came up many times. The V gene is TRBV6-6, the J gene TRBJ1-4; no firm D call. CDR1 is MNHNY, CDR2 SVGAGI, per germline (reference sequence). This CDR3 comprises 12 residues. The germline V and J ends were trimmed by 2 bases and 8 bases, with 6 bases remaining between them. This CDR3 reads CASSYPGEKLFF. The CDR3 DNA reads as TGTGCCAGCAGTTACCCGGGCGAAAAACTGTTTTTT.

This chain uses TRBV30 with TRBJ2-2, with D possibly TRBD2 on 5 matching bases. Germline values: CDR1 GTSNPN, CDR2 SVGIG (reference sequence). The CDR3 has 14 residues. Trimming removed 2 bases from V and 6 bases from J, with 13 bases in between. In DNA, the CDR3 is TGTGCCTGGAGTCCCACTAGTCTCGCCGGGGAGCTGTTTTTT. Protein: CAWSPTSLAGELFF.

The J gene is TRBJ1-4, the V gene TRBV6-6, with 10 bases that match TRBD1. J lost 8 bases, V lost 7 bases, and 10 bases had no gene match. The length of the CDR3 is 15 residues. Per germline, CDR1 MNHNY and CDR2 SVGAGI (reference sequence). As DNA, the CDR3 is TGTGCCAGCATGGCCCCTGGGACAGGGGAAGAAAAACTGTTTTTT. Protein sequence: CASMAPGTGEEKLFF.

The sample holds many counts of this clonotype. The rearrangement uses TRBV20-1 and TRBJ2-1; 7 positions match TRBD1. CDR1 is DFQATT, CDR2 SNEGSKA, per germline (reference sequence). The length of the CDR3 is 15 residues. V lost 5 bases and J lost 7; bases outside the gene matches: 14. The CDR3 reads CSASKDRTLSNEQFF. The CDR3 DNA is TGCAGTGCTTCCAAGGACAGGACTTTATCGAATGAGCAGTTCTTC.

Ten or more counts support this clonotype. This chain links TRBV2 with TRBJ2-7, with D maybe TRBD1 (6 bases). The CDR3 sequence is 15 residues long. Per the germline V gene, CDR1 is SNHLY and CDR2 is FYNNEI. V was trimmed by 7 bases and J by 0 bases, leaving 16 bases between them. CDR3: CASKKIPDSSYEQYF. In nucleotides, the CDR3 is TGTGCCAGCAAAAAGATCCCGGACAGCTCCTACGAGCAGTACTTC.

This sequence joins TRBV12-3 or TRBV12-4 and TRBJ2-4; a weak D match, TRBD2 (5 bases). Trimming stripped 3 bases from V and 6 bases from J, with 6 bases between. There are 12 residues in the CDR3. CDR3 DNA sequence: TGTGCCAGCAGTTTTGAGGGAAACATTCAGTACTTC. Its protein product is CASSFEGNIQYF.

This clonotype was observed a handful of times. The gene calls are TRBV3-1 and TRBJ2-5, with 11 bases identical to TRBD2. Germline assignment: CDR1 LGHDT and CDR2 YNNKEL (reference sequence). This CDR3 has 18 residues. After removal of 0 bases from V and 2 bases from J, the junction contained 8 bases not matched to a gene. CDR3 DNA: TGTGCCAGCAGCCAAGATTTGAGACTAGCGGGGAGACAAGAGACCCAGTACTTC. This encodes CASSQDLRLAGRQETQYF.

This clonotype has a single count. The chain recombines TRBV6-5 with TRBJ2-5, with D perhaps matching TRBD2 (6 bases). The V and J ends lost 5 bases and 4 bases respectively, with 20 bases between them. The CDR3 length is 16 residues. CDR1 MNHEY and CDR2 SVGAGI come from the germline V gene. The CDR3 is CASSRPGLSGGETQYF. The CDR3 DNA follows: TGTGCCAGCAGTCGACCGGGACTTTCGGGCGGAGAGACCCAGTACTTC.

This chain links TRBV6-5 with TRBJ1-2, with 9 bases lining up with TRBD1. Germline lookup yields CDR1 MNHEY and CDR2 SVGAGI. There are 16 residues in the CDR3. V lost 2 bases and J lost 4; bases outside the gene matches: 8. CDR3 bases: TGTGCCAGCAGTTACCCGAAGGGGACAGGGCTCTATGGCTACACCTTC. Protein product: CASSYPKGTGLYGYTF.

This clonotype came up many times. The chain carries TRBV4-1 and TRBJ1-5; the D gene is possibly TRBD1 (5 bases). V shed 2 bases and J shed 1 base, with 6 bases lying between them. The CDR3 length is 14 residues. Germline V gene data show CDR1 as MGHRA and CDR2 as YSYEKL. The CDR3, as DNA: TGCGCCAGCAGCCAACAGGGAAGCAATCAGCCCCAGCATTTT. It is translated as CASSQQGSNQPQHF.